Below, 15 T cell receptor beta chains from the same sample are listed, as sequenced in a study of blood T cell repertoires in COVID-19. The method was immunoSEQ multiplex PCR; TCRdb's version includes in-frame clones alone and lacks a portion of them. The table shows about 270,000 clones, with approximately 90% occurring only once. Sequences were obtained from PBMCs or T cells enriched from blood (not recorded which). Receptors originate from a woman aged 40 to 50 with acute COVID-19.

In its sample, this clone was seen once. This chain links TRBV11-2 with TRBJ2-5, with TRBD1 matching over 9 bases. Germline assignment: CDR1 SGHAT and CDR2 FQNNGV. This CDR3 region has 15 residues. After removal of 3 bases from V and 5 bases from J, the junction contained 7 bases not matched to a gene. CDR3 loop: CASSFLGQGRETQYF. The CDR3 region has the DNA TGTGCCAGCAGCTTCTTGGGACAGGGCAGGGAGACCCAGTACTTC.

The CDR3 reads CASSMGGRLYNEQFF. For the CDR3, the DNA is TGTGCCAGCAGCATGGGAGGGAGGCTCTACAATGAGCAGTTCTTC. The chain links TRBV5-8 to TRBJ2-1; 7 bases are a match to TRBD2. The CDR3 length is 15 residues. The V gene end was trimmed by 4 bases and the J gene end by 3 bases; junction bases not matched to a gene: 7. Germline CDR1 reads SGHTS; CDR2 reads YDEGEE. Full variable domain (missing parts from reference TRBV5-8 and TRBJ2-1): EAGVTQSPTHLIKTRGQQATLRCSPISGHTSVYWYQQALGLGLQFLLWYDEGEERNRGNFPPRFSGRQFPNYSSELNVNALELEDSALYLCASSMGGRLYNEQFFGPGTRLTVL.

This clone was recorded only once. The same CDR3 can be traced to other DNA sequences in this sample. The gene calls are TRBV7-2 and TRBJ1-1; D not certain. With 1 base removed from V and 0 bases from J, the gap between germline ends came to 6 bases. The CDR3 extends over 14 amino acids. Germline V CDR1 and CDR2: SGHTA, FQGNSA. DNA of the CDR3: TGTGCCAGCAGCTTAGGGCAACTGAACACTGAAGCTTTCTTT. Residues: CASSLGQLNTEAFF. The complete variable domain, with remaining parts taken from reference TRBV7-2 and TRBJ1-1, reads GAGVSQSPSNKVTEKGKDVELRCDPISGHTALYWYRQSLGQGLEFLIYFQGNSAPDKSGLPSDRFSAERTGGSVSTLTIQRTQQEDSAVYLCASSLGQLNTEAFFGQGTRLTVV.

This chain's CDR3 is CATRNRGNPTGELFF. CDR3 bases: TGTGCCACCAGAAACAGGGGGAATCCCACCGGGGAGCTGTTTTTT. This chain links TRBV19 with TRBJ2-2; 8 bases agree with TRBD1. Germline loops: CDR1 LNHDA, CDR2 SQIVND (reference sequence). This CDR3 is built from 15 residues. J lost 4 bases, V lost 10 bases, and 11 bases had no gene match.

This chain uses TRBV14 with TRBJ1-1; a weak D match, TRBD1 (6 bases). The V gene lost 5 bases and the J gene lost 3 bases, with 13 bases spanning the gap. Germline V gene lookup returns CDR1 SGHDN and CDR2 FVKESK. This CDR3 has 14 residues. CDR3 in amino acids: CASSARPGDTEAFF. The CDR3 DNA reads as TGTGCCAGCAGCGCCCGCCCAGGGGACACTGAAGCTTTCTTT. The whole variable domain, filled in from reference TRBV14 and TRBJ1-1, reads EAGVTQFPSHSVIEKGQTVTLRCDPISGHDNLYWYRRVMGKEIKFLLHFVKESKQDESGMPNNRFLAERTGGTYSTLKVQPAELEDSGVYFCASSARPGDTEAFFGQGTRLTVV.

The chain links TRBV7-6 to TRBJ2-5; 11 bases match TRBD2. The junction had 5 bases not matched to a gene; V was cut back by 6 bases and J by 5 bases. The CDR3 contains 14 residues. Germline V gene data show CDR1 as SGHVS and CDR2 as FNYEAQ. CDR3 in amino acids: CASSRSGGGETQYF. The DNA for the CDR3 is TGTGCCAGCAGTCGTAGCGGGGGGGGTGAGACCCAGTACTTC.

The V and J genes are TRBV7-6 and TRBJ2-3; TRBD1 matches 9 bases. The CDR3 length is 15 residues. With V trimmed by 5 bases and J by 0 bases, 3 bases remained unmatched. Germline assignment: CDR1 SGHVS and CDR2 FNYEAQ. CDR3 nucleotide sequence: TGTGCCAGCAGCCCCGGGACAGGGAGCACAGATACGCAGTATTTT. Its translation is CASSPGTGSTDTQYF.

The CDR3 nucleotides are TGTGCCTGGAGTGTAGCGGGGGGTGGCTACACCTTC. It encodes CAWSVAGGGYTF. The chain recombines TRBV30 with TRBJ1-2; D might be TRBD1 (5 bases). V lost 0 bases to trimming and J lost 7 bases, with 9 bases between them. Looked up from germline, CDR1 is GTSNPN and CDR2 is SVGIG (reference sequence). CDR3 length: 12 amino acids.

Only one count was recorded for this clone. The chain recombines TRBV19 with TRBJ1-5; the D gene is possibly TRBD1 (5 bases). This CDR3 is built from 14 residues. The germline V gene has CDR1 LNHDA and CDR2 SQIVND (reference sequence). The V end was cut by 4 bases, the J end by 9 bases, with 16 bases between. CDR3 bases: TGTGCCAGTAGTAAGTTGGCGGGGGGAGGGCCCCAGCATTTT. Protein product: CASSKLAGGGPQHF.

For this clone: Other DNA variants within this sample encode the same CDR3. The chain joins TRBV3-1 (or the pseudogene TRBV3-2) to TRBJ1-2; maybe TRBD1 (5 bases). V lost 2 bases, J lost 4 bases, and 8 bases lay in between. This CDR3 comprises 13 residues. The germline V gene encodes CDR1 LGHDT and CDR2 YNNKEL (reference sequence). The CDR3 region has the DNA TGTGCCAGCAGCCAAACAGGCGTCTATGGCTACACCTTC. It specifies CASSQTGVYGYTF.

This CDR3 reads CASSRTRAGARQFF. DNA for the CDR3: TGTGCCAGCTCCCGGACACGCGCTGGGGCTCGTCAGTTCTTC. This chain joins TRBV18 and TRBJ2-1, with TRBD1 as a possible D gene (5 bases). Germline V gene lookup returns CDR1 KGHSH and CDR2 LQKENI. The CDR3 has 14 residues. The V end lost 6 bases, the J end lost 13 bases, and 22 bases lay between the germline ends. The complete variable domain, with remaining parts taken from reference TRBV18 and TRBJ2-1, reads NAGVMQNPRHLVRRRGQEARLRCSPMKGHSHVYWYRQLPEEGLKFMVYLQKENIIDESGMPKERFSAEFPKEGPSILRIQQVVRGDSAAYFCASSRTRAGARQFFGPGTRLTVL.

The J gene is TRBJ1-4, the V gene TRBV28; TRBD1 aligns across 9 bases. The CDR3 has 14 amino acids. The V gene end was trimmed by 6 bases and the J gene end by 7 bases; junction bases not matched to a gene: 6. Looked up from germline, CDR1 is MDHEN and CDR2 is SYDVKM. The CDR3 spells CASSFGTGFEKLFF. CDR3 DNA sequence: TGTGCCAGCAGCTTCGGGACAGGGTTTGAAAAACTGTTTTTT. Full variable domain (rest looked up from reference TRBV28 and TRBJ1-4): DVKVTQSSRYLVKRTGEKVFLECVQDMDHENMFWYRQDPGLGLRLIYFSYDVKMKEKGDIPEGYSVSREKKERFSLILESASTNQTSMYLCASSFGTGFEKLFFGSGTQLSVL.

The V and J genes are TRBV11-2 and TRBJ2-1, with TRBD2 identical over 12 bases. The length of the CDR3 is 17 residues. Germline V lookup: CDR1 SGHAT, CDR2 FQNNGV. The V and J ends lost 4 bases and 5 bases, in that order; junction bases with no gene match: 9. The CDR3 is CASSWGTSGYINNEQFF. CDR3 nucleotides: TGTGCCAGCAGCTGGGGGACTAGCGGGTACATAAACAATGAGCAGTTCTTC.

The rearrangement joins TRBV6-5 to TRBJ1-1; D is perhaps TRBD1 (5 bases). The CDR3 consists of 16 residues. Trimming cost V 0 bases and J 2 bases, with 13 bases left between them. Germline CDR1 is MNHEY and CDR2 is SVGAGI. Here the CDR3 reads CASSYSILGVNTEAFF. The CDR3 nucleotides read TGTGCCAGCAGTTACTCGATTTTAGGGGTAAACACTGAAGCTTTCTTT.

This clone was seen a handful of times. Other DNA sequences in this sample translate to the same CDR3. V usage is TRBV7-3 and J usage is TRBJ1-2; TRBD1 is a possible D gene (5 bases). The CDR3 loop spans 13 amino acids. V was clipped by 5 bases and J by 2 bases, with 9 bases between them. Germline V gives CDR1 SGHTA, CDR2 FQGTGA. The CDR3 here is CASSPDRNYGYTF. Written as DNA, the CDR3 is TGTGCCAGCAGCCCCGACAGAAACTATGGCTACACCTTC.